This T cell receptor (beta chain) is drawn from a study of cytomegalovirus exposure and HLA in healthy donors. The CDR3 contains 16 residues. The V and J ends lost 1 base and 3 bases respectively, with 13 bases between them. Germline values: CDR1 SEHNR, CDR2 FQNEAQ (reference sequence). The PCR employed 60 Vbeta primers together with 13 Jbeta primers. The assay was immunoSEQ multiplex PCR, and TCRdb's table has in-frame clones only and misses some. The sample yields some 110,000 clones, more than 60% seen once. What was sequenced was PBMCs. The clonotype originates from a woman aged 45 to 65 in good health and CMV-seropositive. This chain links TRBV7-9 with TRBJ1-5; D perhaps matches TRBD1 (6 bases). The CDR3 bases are TGTGCCAGCAGCTTAGTTTCTGGGGGCCCCAATCAGCCCCAGCATTTT. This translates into CASSLVSGGPNQPQHF.